This TCR beta chain was documented in a study of cytomegalovirus exposure and HLA in healthy donors. Whole-study context: Around 85 million unique TCR sequences came from HLA-typed donors in an early release.

Researchers ran the PCR with 60 Vbeta and 13 Jbeta primers. Method: immunoSEQ multiplex PCR; TCRdb's copy keeps in-frame clones and lacks some. Counted here are about 200,000 clones, about four fifths occurring once; the ten biggest clones make up roughly 3.1%. This TCR derives from a man younger than 45 in good health and CMV-seronegative. The specimen sequenced was PBMCs.

CDR3 nucleotide sequence: TGTGCCAGCAGCACCTCCGGGACAGGGGGCGAGGAGCAGTACTTC. Its translation: CASSTSGTGGEEQYF. The gene calls are TRBV9 and TRBJ2-7; 12 bases agree with TRBD1. The CDR3 has 15 residues. Germline-derived CDR1 and CDR2 are SGDLS and YYNGEE. Germline trimming cut 4 bases from V and 7 bases from J; bases unmatched to any gene: 9.